This passage covers 15 T cell receptor beta chains from one sample sequenced in a study of vaccination and CD4 T cells after COVID-19. The treatment denotes: approximately nine-day PBMC culture with coronavirus spike peptide pools or control peptides (ViraFEST assay). What these receptors recognize is not known. Cultured CD4+ T cells had their DNA profiled by the Oncomine TCR Beta short-read assay. TCRdb analysed the PCR reads with MiXCR anew, one entry per CDR3 protein. The table includes approximately 13,000 distinct CDR3 sequences, 40% to 65% detected once. Specimen: CD4+ T cells from blood, cultured in vitro. Every receptor here comes from a human donor who had recovered from COVID-19.

The rearrangement joins TRBV6-1 to TRBJ2-1; 8 bases agree with TRBD2. The CDR3 runs 18 residues. Germline V lookup: CDR1 MNHNS, CDR2 SASEGT. Losses at the gene ends were 5 bases for V and 0 bases for J; bases not matched to a gene: 12. CDR3 protein: CASSTKHGRASSYNEQFF. Written as DNA, the CDR3 is TGTGCCAGCAGTACGAAACACGGGAGGGCAAGCTCCTACAATGAGCAGTTCTTC.

This chain links TRBV2 with TRBJ1-2; 10 positions match TRBD1. Germline values: CDR1 SNHLY, CDR2 FYNNEI. The CDR3 is 15 residues long. V gave up 6 bases and J gave up 6 bases; unmatched junction bases: 10. The CDR3 DNA follows: TGTGCCAGCAGAGCCTCGGGGACAGGGGCGAATGGCTACACCTTC. It specifies CASRASGTGANGYTF.

The chain carries TRBV19 and TRBJ1-5; 8 nucleotides align to TRBD1. V was pared by 7 bases and J by 0 bases, with 5 bases of the junction left unmatched. This CDR3 contains 15 residues. Germline CDR1 LNHDA, CDR2 SQIVND (reference sequence). CDR3 DNA sequence: TGTGCCAGTATCCCGGACAGGGATAGCAATCAGCCCCAGCATTTT. This translates into CASIPDRDSNQPQHF. Looking up the rest from reference TRBV19 and TRBJ1-5 gives the full variable domain: DGGITQSPKYLFRKEGQNVTLSCEQNLNHDAMYWYRQDPGQGLRLIYYSQIVNDFQKGDIAEGYSVSREKKESFPLTVTSAQKNPTAFYLCASIPDRDSNQPQHFGDGTRLSIL.

This clonotype was found a few times. This chain joins TRBV2 and TRBJ1-5; tentative D call: TRBD1 (6 bases). Trimming shortened V by 5 bases and J by 1 base, and 9 bases separated the two germline ends. The CDR3 totals 14 residues. The germline CDR1 and CDR2 sequences are SNHLY and FYNNEI. The CDR3 DNA reads TGTGCCAGCAGTCGGGACACCAGCAATCAGCCCCAGCATTTT. This sequence encodes CASSRDTSNQPQHF.

The chain uses TRBV24-1 and TRBJ2-1; a weak D match, TRBD2 (6 bases). V lost 8 bases and J lost 0, with 16 bases in between. The CDR3 extends over 16 amino acids. CDR1 is KGHDR and CDR2 is SFDVKD in the germline V gene. CDR3 amino acids: CATKGGLRDSYNEQFF. The CDR3 DNA sequence: TGTGCCACCAAGGGAGGTCTCAGGGACTCCTACAATGAGCAGTTCTTC.

The J gene is TRBJ2-5, the V gene TRBV25-1; D gene ambiguous. The CDR3 loop spans 15 amino acids. V was trimmed by 3 bases and J by 1 base, leaving 12 bases between them. Germline CDR1 and CDR2: MGHDK and SYGVNS. CDR3 coding DNA: TGTGCCAGCAGTGATCCATACAACGGCCAAGAGACCCAGTACTTC. The encoded protein is CASSDPYNGQETQYF.

The rearrangement joins TRBV19 to TRBJ2-7, with a tentative D call TRBD2 (5 bases). Germline assignment: CDR1 LNHDA and CDR2 SQIVND (reference sequence). V dropped 2 bases and J dropped 1 base, with 12 bases sitting between them. This CDR3 has 15 amino acids. This CDR3 reads CASSIRRVASYEQYF. The DNA of the CDR3 is TGTGCCAGTAGTATAAGGCGGGTGGCATCCTACGAGCAGTACTTC.

The sample holds a few counts of this clonotype. The chain's CDR3 is CASSLMGGPSYEQYF. The CDR3, as DNA: TGTGCCAGCAGCTTAATGGGGGGACCTTCCTACGAGCAGTACTTC. The V and J genes are TRBV11-2 and TRBJ2-7; D is perhaps TRBD2 (6 bases). Germline CDR1 is SGHAT and CDR2 is FQNNGV. V was cut by 2 bases and J by 1 base, with 12 bases left in between. The length of the CDR3 is 15 residues.

The sample holds a few counts of this clonotype. The V and J genes are TRBV20-1 and TRBJ2-5; perhaps D is TRBD1 or TRBD2 (5 bases each). V was cut by 5 bases and J by 5 bases, with 21 bases left in between. The CDR3 spans 15 residues. CDR1 is DFQATT, CDR2 SNEGSKA, per germline (reference sequence). The CDR3 is CSAGASSLVMETQYF. CDR3 sequence (DNA): TGCAGTGCTGGGGCTTCTAGCCTTGTGATGGAGACCCAGTACTTC.

V and J are TRBV12-3 or TRBV12-4 and TRBJ2-7; no definite D call. The V end lost 3 bases, the J end lost 5 bases, and 5 bases lay between the germline ends. The CDR3 has 11 amino acids. This CDR3 is CASSLRNEQYF. As DNA, the CDR3 is TGTGCCAGCAGTTTGAGGAACGAGCAGTACTTC.

This clonotype was detected only once. The gene calls are TRBV2 and TRBJ2-1; 8 nucleotides line up with TRBD2. The CDR3 spans 16 residues. Losses at the gene ends were 4 bases for V and 3 bases for J; bases not matched to a gene: 8. CDR1 is SNHLY, CDR2 FYNNEI, per germline. In DNA form, the CDR3 reads TGTGCCAGCAGTGCCGATAGCGGGATAATCTACAATGAGCAGTTCTTC. This encodes CASSADSGIIYNEQFF. Looking up the rest from reference TRBV2 and TRBJ2-1 gives the full variable domain: EPEVTQTPSHQVTQMGQEVILRCVPISNHLYFYWYRQILGQKVEFLVSFYNNEISEKSEIFDDQFSVERPDGSNFTLKIRSTKLEDSAMYFCASSADSGIIYNEQFFGPGTRLTVL.

V is TRBV4-1 and J is TRBJ2-1; 9 nucleotides align to TRBD2. This CDR3 is 15 amino acids long. The V gene end was trimmed by 4 bases and the J gene end by 7 bases; junction bases not matched to a gene: 8. Germline V gene sequence: CDR1 MGHRA, CDR2 YSYEKL. The CDR3 DNA reads TGCGCCAGCAGCCGGGGACTAGCAGACATTAATGAGCAGTTCTTC. Protein product: CASSRGLADINEQFF.

The chain uses TRBV7-2 and TRBJ2-5; no definite D call. V lost 5 bases, J lost 2 bases, and 18 bases lay in between. The CDR3 covers 16 residues. Germline V gene lookup returns CDR1 SGHTA and CDR2 FQGNSA. CDR3 sequence: CASSPTQLVGQETQYF. The DNA of the CDR3 is TGTGCCAGCAGCCCAACACAATTAGTGGGGCAAGAGACCCAGTACTTC. Complete variable domain (other parts from reference TRBV7-2 and TRBJ2-5): GAGVSQSPSNKVTEKGKDVELRCDPISGHTALYWYRQSLGQGLEFLIYFQGNSAPDKSGLPSDRFSAERTGGSVSTLTIQRTQQEDSAVYLCASSPTQLVGQETQYFGPGTRLLVL.

The chain is built from TRBV21-1 and TRBJ2-7; TRBD1, the D gene given by the table, was not confirmed from the DNA. TRBV21-1 is a known pseudogene. The CDR3 spans 15 residues. CDR3 sequence: CASSKSRGANYEQYF. DNA for the CDR3: TGTGCCAGCAGCAAAAGTCGGGGCGCCAACTACGAGCAGTACTTC.

This clonotype has just a few counts. The V and J genes are TRBV5-1 and TRBJ1-2, with D uncertain. Per the germline V gene, CDR1 is SGHRS and CDR2 is YFSETQ. The CDR3 consists of 13 residues. Trimming took 1 base from V and 12 from J, leaving 16 bases between them. The DNA of the CDR3 is TGCGCCAGCAGCTTGCAGTTGTTCCATGTCCACACCTTC. This translates into CASSLQLFHVHTF.